A selection of T cell receptor beta chains follows, all from one sample in a study of T cells in Graves' hyperthyroidism and ophthalmopathy. Using its own MiXCR run on the multiplex PCR reads, TCRdb lists one record per CDR3 protein. The top ten clones hold 6.5% to 9% of a sample with fewer than 650,000 distinct CDR3 sequences, 13% to 15% of them seen once. Sequenced: blood. All receptors come from a woman aged 18-29 years with Graves' ophthalmopathy. The CDR3 runs from the conserved cysteine through the conserved F or W. Fields, in order: clone size, J gene, D gene, V gene, CDR3 protein, CDR3 DNA. The D gene is left open where the match is weak. Expanded clones are given a class, and other clones once, few, many or no size at all.

clone_size: many
j_call: TRBJ2-5
d_call: TRBD1
v_call: TRBV7-9
cdr3_aa: CASSYGQGIETQYF
cdr3_nt: TGTGCCAGCAGCTATGGACAGGGGATAGAGACCCAGTACTTC

clone_size: few
j_call: TRBJ1-5
d_call: -
v_call: TRBV20-1
cdr3_aa: CSARTTSNQPQHF
cdr3_nt: TGCAGTGCTAGAACAACAAGCAATCAGCCCCAGCATTTT

clone_size: few
j_call: TRBJ2-1
d_call: TRBD2
v_call: TRBV11-3
cdr3_aa: CASSLRPAGRDEQFF
cdr3_nt: TGTGCCAGCAGCTTACGGCCAGCGGGAAGGGATGAGCAGTTCTTC

clone_size: many
j_call: TRBJ2-1
d_call: -
v_call: TRBV6-2/TRBV6-3
cdr3_aa: CASSSPTYNEQFF
cdr3_nt: TGTGCCAGCAGTAGTCCCACGTACAATGAGCAGTTCTTC

clone_size: many
j_call: TRBJ2-3
d_call: TRBD2
v_call: TRBV11-2
cdr3_aa: CASSLVTSGMDTQYF
cdr3_nt: TGTGCCAGCAGCTTAGTGACTAGCGGGATGGATACGCAGTATTTT

clone_size: many
j_call: TRBJ2-7
d_call: -
v_call: TRBV6-1
cdr3_aa: CASRDGTRSSYEQYF
cdr3_nt: TGTGCCAGCAGAGACGGGACCCGCAGCTCCTACGAGCAGTACTTC

clone_size: -
j_call: TRBJ2-5
d_call: -
v_call: TRBV5-1
cdr3_aa: CASSLSRETPAETQYF
cdr3_nt: TGCGCCAGCAGCTTGTCGCGCGAGACTCCTGCGGAGACCCAGTACTTC

clone_size: many
j_call: TRBJ1-2
d_call: -
v_call: TRBV6-1
cdr3_aa: CASSWGLIYGYTF
cdr3_nt: TGTGCCAGCAGTTGGGGCCTTATCTATGGCTACACCTTC

clone_size: many
j_call: TRBJ2-4
d_call: TRBD1
v_call: TRBV27
cdr3_aa: CASSRGTQGGAKNIQYF
cdr3_nt: TGTGCCAGCAGCCGAGGGACACAGGGGGGAGCCAAAAACATTCAGTACTTC

clone_size: few
j_call: TRBJ1-1
d_call: TRBD1
v_call: TRBV10-3
cdr3_aa: CAINRGFDTEAFF
cdr3_nt: TGTGCCATCAACAGGGGGTTTGACACTGAAGCTTTCTTT

clone_size: -
j_call: TRBJ1-2
d_call: -
v_call: TRBV20-1
cdr3_aa: CSGPNRQTDYGYTF
cdr3_nt: TGCAGTGGTCCGAATAGACAGACAGACTATGGCTACACCTTC

clone_size: many
j_call: TRBJ1-4
d_call: -
v_call: TRBV7-8
cdr3_aa: CASSLRTVNEKLFF
cdr3_nt: TGTGCCAGCAGCCTCAGGACGGTGAATGAAAAACTGTTTTTT

clone_size: few
j_call: TRBJ2-3
d_call: TRBD2
v_call: TRBV28
cdr3_aa: CASSYGLAGTDTRYF
cdr3_nt: TGTGCCAGCAGTTATGGACTAGCGGGCACAGATACGCGGTATTTT

clone_size: -
j_call: TRBJ1-6
d_call: TRBD1
v_call: TRBV7-9
cdr3_aa: CASSLGAGGGSPLHF
cdr3_nt: TGTGCCAGCAGCTTAGGAGCAGGGGGTGGTTCACCCCTCCACTTT

clone_size: -
j_call: TRBJ2-2
d_call: TRBD2
v_call: TRBV14
cdr3_aa: CASSQDLAGGSGELFF
cdr3_nt: TGTGCCAGCAGCCAAGATCTAGCGGGAGGGTCCGGGGAGCTGTTTTTT

clone_size: few
j_call: TRBJ2-3
d_call: -
v_call: TRBV29-1
cdr3_aa: CSVEAGSDTQYF
cdr3_nt: TGCAGCGTTGAAGCCGGATCAGATACGCAGTATTTT

clone_size: many
j_call: TRBJ1-5
d_call: -
v_call: TRBV6-1
cdr3_aa: CASSWPQGVPPQHF
cdr3_nt: TGTGCCAGCAGTTGGCCCCAGGGAGTCCCGCCCCAGCATTTT

clone_size: many
j_call: TRBJ1-2
d_call: TRBD1
v_call: TRBV28
cdr3_aa: CASSSTGGNWHGYTF
cdr3_nt: TGTGCCAGCAGTTCGACAGGGGGAAATTGGCATGGCTACACCTTC

clone_size: few
j_call: TRBJ1-3
d_call: -
v_call: TRBV4-1
cdr3_aa: CASTRGGVGNTIYF
cdr3_nt: TGCGCCAGCACTCGTGGGGGGGTCGGAAACACCATATATTTT

clone_size: many
j_call: TRBJ2-3
d_call: -
v_call: TRBV28
cdr3_aa: CASSSGSTDTQYF
cdr3_nt: TGTGCCAGCAGTTCCGGTAGCACAGATACGCAGTATTTT

clone_size: many
j_call: TRBJ2-7
d_call: TRBD2
v_call: TRBV5-4
cdr3_aa: CASSLSSGVNYEQYF
cdr3_nt: TGTGCCAGCAGCTTATCTAGCGGGGTTAACTACGAGCAGTACTTC

clone_size: many
j_call: TRBJ2-7
d_call: -
v_call: TRBV28
cdr3_aa: CASSSGATYEQYF
cdr3_nt: TGTGCCAGCAGTTCAGGGGCCACGTACGAGCAGTACTTC

clone_size: -
j_call: TRBJ2-6
d_call: -
v_call: TRBV28
cdr3_aa: CASSLGISGANVLTF
cdr3_nt: TGTGCCAGCAGTTTAGGGATCTCTGGGGCCAACGTCCTGACTTTC

clone_size: once
j_call: TRBJ2-1
d_call: TRBD2
v_call: TRBV4-1
cdr3_aa: CASSQETVLAAGGNEQFF
cdr3_nt: TGCGCCAGCAGCCAAGAGACTGTCCTAGCGGCGGGGGGCAATGAGCAGTTCTTC

clone_size: -
j_call: TRBJ1-5
d_call: -
v_call: TRBV20-1
cdr3_aa: CSATIAAPHNQPQHF
cdr3_nt: TGCAGTGCAACCATCGCCGCGCCCCACAATCAGCCCCAGCATTTT

clone_size: many
j_call: TRBJ1-1
d_call: -
v_call: TRBV10-3
cdr3_aa: CAIRKRTVLNTEAFF
cdr3_nt: TGTGCCATCAGGAAGAGGACAGTCTTGAACACTGAAGCTTTCTTT

clone_size: -
j_call: TRBJ1-1
d_call: -
v_call: TRBV28
cdr3_aa: CASSFAEGANTEAFF
cdr3_nt: TGTGCCAGCAGCTTCGCGGAAGGGGCGAACACTGAAGCTTTCTTT

clone_size: many
j_call: TRBJ2-2
d_call: -
v_call: TRBV6-1
cdr3_aa: CASSWTPTNTGELFF
cdr3_nt: TGTGCCAGCAGTTGGACACCCACGAACACCGGGGAGCTGTTTTTT

clone_size: many
j_call: TRBJ1-2
d_call: -
v_call: TRBV10-3
cdr3_aa: CAISARDETYGYTF
cdr3_nt: TGTGCCATCAGTGCGAGAGACGAAACGTATGGCTACACCTTC

clone_size: many
j_call: TRBJ2-1
d_call: TRBD2
v_call: TRBV11-1
cdr3_aa: CASSLGLAGTNEQFF
cdr3_nt: TGTGCCAGCAGCTTAGGACTAGCGGGAACCAATGAGCAGTTCTTC

clone_size: many
j_call: TRBJ1-5
d_call: -
v_call: TRBV19
cdr3_aa: CASRTGRFSNQPQHF
cdr3_nt: TGTGCCAGTAGAACGGGGCGGTTTAGCAATCAGCCCCAGCATTTT

clone_size: many
j_call: TRBJ2-7
d_call: -
v_call: TRBV7-9
cdr3_aa: CASSRPLSYEQYF
cdr3_nt: TGTGCCAGCAGCCGGCCGCTATCCTACGAGCAGTACTTC

clone_size: many
j_call: TRBJ1-1
d_call: -
v_call: TRBV12-3/TRBV12-4
cdr3_aa: CASSFGVMRMNTEAFF
cdr3_nt: TGTGCCAGCAGTTTCGGGGTGATGCGGATGAACACTGAAGCTTTCTTT

clone_size: many
j_call: TRBJ1-1
d_call: -
v_call: TRBV6-1
cdr3_aa: CASSATRGGAEAFF
cdr3_nt: TGTGCCAGCAGCGCTACCCGAGGGGGAGCTGAAGCTTTCTTT

clone_size: many
j_call: TRBJ1-4
d_call: TRBD1
v_call: TRBV30
cdr3_aa: CAWKTGVSEKLFF
cdr3_nt: TGTGCCTGGAAGACAGGGGTTTCTGAAAAACTGTTTTTT

clone_size: few
j_call: TRBJ1-5
d_call: -
v_call: TRBV15
cdr3_aa: CATSRTRAGRSNQPQHF
cdr3_nt: TGTGCCACCAGCAGAACCAGGGCAGGGAGGAGCAATCAGCCCCAGCATTTT

clone_size: many
j_call: TRBJ1-4
d_call: -
v_call: TRBV30
cdr3_aa: CAWGTNEKLFF
cdr3_nt: TGTGCCTGGGGTACTAATGAAAAACTGTTTTTT

clone_size: -
j_call: TRBJ2-7
d_call: TRBD1
v_call: TRBV4-1
cdr3_aa: CASSPYGTGTYEQYF
cdr3_nt: TGCGCCAGCAGCCCCTACGGGACAGGGACCTACGAGCAGTACTTC

clone_size: many
j_call: TRBJ1-5
d_call: -
v_call: TRBV6-1
cdr3_aa: CASSGQMDQPQHF
cdr3_nt: TGTGCCAGCAGTGGACAGATGGATCAGCCCCAGCATTTT

clone_size: many
j_call: TRBJ1-2
d_call: TRBD1
v_call: TRBV30
cdr3_aa: CAWSPGQGAYTF
cdr3_nt: TGTGCCTGGAGTCCGGGACAGGGGGCCTACACCTTC

clone_size: many
j_call: TRBJ2-1
d_call: -
v_call: TRBV20-1
cdr3_aa: CSANNRGSYNEQFF
cdr3_nt: TGCAGTGCCAATAACCGGGGTTCCTACAATGAGCAGTTCTTC

clone_size: few
j_call: TRBJ2-2
d_call: -
v_call: TRBV13
cdr3_aa: CASTETAPGELFF
cdr3_nt: TGTGCCAGCACCGAGACAGCCCCCGGGGAGCTGTTTTTT

clone_size: -
j_call: TRBJ2-7
d_call: -
v_call: TRBV10-3
cdr3_aa: CAISATFYEQYF
cdr3_nt: TGTGCCATCAGCGCCACCTTCTACGAGCAGTACTTC

clone_size: many
j_call: TRBJ2-6
d_call: TRBD1
v_call: TRBV27
cdr3_aa: CASSRTFGTGGPFMANVLTF
cdr3_nt: TGTGCCAGCAGTCGCACCTTCGGGACAGGGGGACCCTTTATGGCCAACGTCCTGACTTTC

clone_size: many
j_call: TRBJ1-2
d_call: -
v_call: TRBV6-1
cdr3_aa: CASSPHRDGYTF
cdr3_nt: TGTGCCAGCAGTCCACACAGGGACGGCTACACCTTC

clone_size: -
j_call: TRBJ1-3
d_call: -
v_call: TRBV6-2/TRBV6-3
cdr3_aa: CASSYSRVEEYTIYF
cdr3_nt: TGTGCCAGCAGTTACTCCCGGGTCGAGGAATACACCATATATTTT

clone_size: many
j_call: TRBJ2-7
d_call: -
v_call: TRBV28
cdr3_aa: CASSGRTRSYEQYF
cdr3_nt: TGTGCCAGCAGTGGGCGGACAAGAAGCTACGAGCAGTACTTC

clone_size: -
j_call: TRBJ2-1
d_call: -
v_call: TRBV11-3
cdr3_aa: CASSLSPYDEQFF
cdr3_nt: TGTGCCAGCAGCTTATCGCCCTACGATGAGCAGTTCTTC

clone_size: -
j_call: TRBJ2-7
d_call: TRBD2
v_call: TRBV6-2/TRBV6-3
cdr3_aa: CASSLGLVYEQYF
cdr3_nt: TGTGCCAGCAGTCTGGGACTAGTATACGAGCAGTACTTC

clone_size: many
j_call: TRBJ2-1
d_call: -
v_call: TRBV27
cdr3_aa: CASNQGSVSEQFF
cdr3_nt: TGTGCCAGCAATCAAGGTAGTGTGAGTGAGCAGTTCTTC

clone_size: many
j_call: TRBJ1-5
d_call: -
v_call: TRBV2
cdr3_aa: CASSEEGGRSQPQHF
cdr3_nt: TGTGCCAGCAGTGAAGAGGGGGGGCGGTCTCAGCCCCAGCATTTT